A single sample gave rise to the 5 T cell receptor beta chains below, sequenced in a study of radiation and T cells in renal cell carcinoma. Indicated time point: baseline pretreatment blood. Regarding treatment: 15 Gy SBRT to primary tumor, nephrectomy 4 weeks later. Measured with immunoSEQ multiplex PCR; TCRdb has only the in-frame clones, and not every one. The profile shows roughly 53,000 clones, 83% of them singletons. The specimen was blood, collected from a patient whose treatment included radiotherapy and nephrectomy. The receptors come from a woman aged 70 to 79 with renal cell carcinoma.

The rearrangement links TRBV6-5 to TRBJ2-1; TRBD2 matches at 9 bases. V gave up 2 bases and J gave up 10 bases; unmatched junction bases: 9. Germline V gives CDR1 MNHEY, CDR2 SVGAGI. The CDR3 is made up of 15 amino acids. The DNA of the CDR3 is TGTGCCAGCAGTTACAGCGGGGGGCCGGTAAAAGAGCAGTTCTTC. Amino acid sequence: CASSYSGGPVKEQFF.

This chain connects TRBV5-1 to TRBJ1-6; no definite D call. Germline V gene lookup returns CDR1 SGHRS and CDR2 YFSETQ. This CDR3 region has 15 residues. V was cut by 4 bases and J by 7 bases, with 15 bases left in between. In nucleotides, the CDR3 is TGCGCCAGCAGCGATATTTCAGGTGGAAATTCACCCCTCCACTTT. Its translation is CASSDISGGNSPLHF.

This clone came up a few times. CDR3: CASSEKGPGNTIYF. CDR3 DNA sequence: TGTGCCAGCAGTGAAAAGGGACCTGGAAACACCATATATTTT. The chain combines TRBV2 with TRBJ1-3; perhaps TRBD1 as D (5 bases). The CDR3 has 14 amino acids. Germline V CDR1 and CDR2: SNHLY, FYNNEI. Trimming removed 2 bases from V and 2 bases from J, with 7 bases in between.

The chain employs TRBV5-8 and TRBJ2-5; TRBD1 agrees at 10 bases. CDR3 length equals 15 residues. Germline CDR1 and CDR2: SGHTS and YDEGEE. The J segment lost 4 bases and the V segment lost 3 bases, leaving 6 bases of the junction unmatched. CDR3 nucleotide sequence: TGTGCCAGCAGCTCCCGGACAGGGGGATTAGAGACCCAGTACTTC. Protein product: CASSSRTGGLETQYF.

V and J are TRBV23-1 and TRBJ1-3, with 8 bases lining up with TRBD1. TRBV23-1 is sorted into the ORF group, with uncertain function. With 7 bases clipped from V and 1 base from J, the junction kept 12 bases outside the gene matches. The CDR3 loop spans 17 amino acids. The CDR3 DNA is TGCGCCAGCACGCCGGGACAGGAGAACTTTTCTGGAAACACCATATATTTT. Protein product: CASTPGQENFSGNTIYF.